One sample yielded the 13 T cell receptor beta chains listed below, sequenced in a study of blood T cell repertoires in COVID-19. Method: immunoSEQ multiplex PCR; TCRdb's copy keeps in-frame clones and lacks some. The table records roughly 410,000 clones, around 87% of them present only once. The sample was peripheral blood. These receptors came from a woman aged 60-75 years with COVID-19, enrolled during active disease.

V usage is TRBV28 and J usage is TRBJ2-2, with D maybe TRBD1 (6 bases). Germline V gene sequence: CDR1 MDHEN, CDR2 SYDVKM. The V end was cut by 4 bases, the J end by 5 bases, with 11 bases between. The length of the CDR3 is 14 residues. CDR3 sequence (DNA): TGTGCCAGCAGTTCCCACAGGGATACCGGGGAGCTGTTTTTT. Amino acids: CASSSHRDTGELFF.

The gene calls are TRBV28 and TRBJ2-1; 10 bases map to TRBD1. The CDR3 is 15 residues long. The J segment lost 7 bases and the V segment lost 4 bases, leaving 7 bases of the junction unmatched. CDR1 and CDR2 (germline): MDHEN, SYDVKM. The CDR3 nucleotides are TGTGCCAGCAGTTCGGTGGGACAGGGGTTTAATGAGCAGTTCTTC. Protein: CASSSVGQGFNEQFF.

This clone was picked up one time. The chain joins TRBV6-1 to TRBJ1-2; D ambiguous. Trimming took 2 bases from V and 8 from J, leaving 12 bases between them. Germline V gives CDR1 MNHNS, CDR2 SASEGT. The CDR3 totals 13 residues. The CDR3 region has the DNA TGTGCCAGCAGTGAACGGCGGGCAGGAGGCTACACCTTC. It specifies CASSERRAGGYTF.

This clone was counted ten times or more. This chain joins TRBV28 and TRBJ1-1, with TRBD1 as a possible D gene (5 bases). The CDR3 contains 16 residues. Germline values: CDR1 MDHEN, CDR2 SYDVKM. The V end lost 3 bases, the J end lost 0 bases, and 14 bases lay between the germline ends. The CDR3 DNA sequence: TGTGCCAGCAGTTTGGGAACTCGGGGGGTGAACACTGAAGCTTTCTTT. Translation: CASSLGTRGVNTEAFF.

The chain carries TRBV28 and TRBJ2-2; D may be TRBD1 (5 bases). CDR1 and CDR2 (germline): MDHEN, SYDVKM. V lost 7 bases and J 3 bases, leaving 9 bases between the germline ends. This CDR3 has 13 amino acids. The CDR3 region has the DNA TGTGCCAGCAAGGGGCCGGACACCGGGGAGCTGTTTTTT. Translation gives CASKGPDTGELFF.

The chain has TRBV7-6 and TRBJ2-3, with D possibly TRBD1 on 5 matching bases. This CDR3 is built from 15 residues. Looked up from germline, CDR1 is SGHVS and CDR2 is FNYEAQ. V lost 0 bases, J lost 5 bases, and 12 bases lay in between. This chain's CDR3 is CASSLASQGLDTQYF. The CDR3 nucleotides read TGTGCCAGCAGCTTAGCAAGCCAGGGTTTAGATACGCAGTATTTT.

The chain combines TRBV12-2 with TRBJ2-5; the table assigns TRBD1, which was not confirmed against the DNA. TRBV12-2 is a pseudogene. There are 18 residues in the CDR3. The CDR3 loop is CASRLGSRQGASQETQYF. The CDR3 bases are TGTGCAAGTCGCTTAGGCTCTAGGCAGGGGGCGTCACAAGAGACCCAGTACTTC.

The chain is built from TRBV12-2 and TRBJ2-1; the table's TRBD2 call for D was not verified on the DNA. TRBV12-2 is flagged as a pseudogene. The CDR3 has 18 amino acids. The CDR3 nucleotides are TGTGCAAGTCGCTTAGAGGGAAAACCGGGACTTATACGCAATGAGCAGTTCTTC. Translation gives CASRLEGKPGLIRNEQFF.

This rearrangement joins TRBV28 to TRBJ2-4; 9 nucleotides match TRBD1. V lost 6 bases, J lost 3 bases, and 15 bases stayed unmatched. The CDR3 is 18 amino acids. In germline, CDR1 is MDHEN, CDR2 SYDVKM. CDR3 amino acids: CASSLIQGAKLGKNIQYF. The CDR3 bases are TGTGCCAGCAGCCTAATACAGGGGGCGAAGCTAGGCAAAAACATTCAGTACTTC.

The genes are TRBV9 and TRBJ2-7; 10 bases match TRBD1. J gave up 5 bases and V 3 bases, and 11 bases lay outside the gene matches. Germline CDR1 SGDLS, CDR2 YYNGEE. This CDR3 has 16 residues. Written as DNA, the CDR3 is TGTGCCAGCAGCGAGGGACAGGGGAACCCCCTCGACGAGCAGTACTTC. Translated, it gives CASSEGQGNPLDEQYF.

The sample holds one count of this clone. V gene TRBV3-1 (or the pseudogene TRBV3-2) combines with J gene TRBJ2-2, with TRBD1 matching over 12 bases. The CDR3 contains 20 residues. Trimming removed 5 bases from V and 5 bases from J; junction bases left unmatched: 18. Germline V lookup: CDR1 LGHDT, CDR2 YNNKEL (reference sequence). CDR3 bases: TGTGCCAGCAGCAACAGGGGCCGGGACAGGGGGCGTTTTTGGACCGGGGAGCTGTTTTTT. Translating it yields CASSNRGRDRGRFWTGELFF.

V gene TRBV18 combines with J gene TRBJ1-5; D call uncertain. V was trimmed by 2 bases and J by 3 bases, leaving 17 bases between them. Germline lookup yields CDR1 KGHSH and CDR2 LQKENI. This CDR3 contains 17 residues. CDR3 nucleotides: TGTGCCAGCTCACCAACAAAGGCGGGAGCAGTCAATCAGCCCCAGCATTTT. The encoded protein is CASSPTKAGAVNQPQHF. The full variable domain, with the rest looked up from reference TRBV18 and TRBJ1-5, is NAGVMQNPRHLVRRRGQEARLRCSPMKGHSHVYWYRQLPEEGLKFMVYLQKENIIDESGMPKERFSAEFPKEGPSILRIQQVVRGDSAAYFCASSPTKAGAVNQPQHFGDGTRLSIL.

The CDR3 DNA follows: TGTGCCAGCTCAATCGGGGGCTACGAGCAGTACTTC. Translation: CASSIGGYEQYF. V gene TRBV18 combines with J gene TRBJ2-7, with D perhaps matching TRBD2 (6 bases). Trimming took off 5 bases at V and 3 bases at J, with 8 bases between the two ends. Germline-derived CDR1 and CDR2 are KGHSH and LQKENI. The CDR3 has 12 residues.